Listed below are T cell receptor beta chains from one sample, sequenced in a study of T cells in Graves' hyperthyroidism and ophthalmopathy. A single record per CDR3 protein comes from TCRdb applying MiXCR to the multiplex PCR reads. Here the sample spans a few hundred thousand distinct CDR3 sequences, less than 15% being singletons. Sequenced sample: blood. The receptors come from a young woman with Graves' hyperthyroidism. Both conserved end residues are part of each CDR3. Fields, in order: D gene, V gene, J gene, clone size, CDR3 protein, CDR3 DNA. The D gene is left open where the match is weak. The listing skips clone size in some rows; elsewhere it reads once, few, many or a size class.

D gene: .
V gene: TRBV12-3/TRBV12-4
J gene: TRBJ2-7
clone size: many
CDR3 protein: CASSRPTGPYEQYF
CDR3 DNA: TGTGCCAGCAGTCGGCCGACAGGTCCCTACGAGCAGTACTTC

D gene: TRBD2
V gene: TRBV6-2/TRBV6-3
J gene: TRBJ2-5
clone size: many
CDR3 protein: CASSYGLADQETQYF
CDR3 DNA: TGTGCCAGCAGTTACGGACTAGCGGACCAAGAGACCCAGTACTTC

D gene: .
V gene: TRBV6-4
J gene: TRBJ1-5
clone size: few
CDR3 protein: CASSPTRDGLPQHF
CDR3 DNA: TGTGCCAGCAGTCCAACTAGAGACGGGCTGCCCCAGCATTTT

D gene: .
V gene: TRBV6-2/TRBV6-3
J gene: TRBJ2-3
clone size: many
CDR3 protein: CASSYSRDIVVDTQYF
CDR3 DNA: TGTGCCAGCAGTTACTCGCGGGACATTGTCGTAGATACGCAGTATTTT

D gene: .
V gene: TRBV27
J gene: TRBJ1-2
clone size: many
CDR3 protein: CASSLSSVRNGYTF
CDR3 DNA: TGTGCCAGCAGTTTAAGTTCTGTCCGGAATGGCTACACCTTC

D gene: .
V gene: TRBV7-2
J gene: TRBJ2-5
clone size: .
CDR3 protein: CASSFRIVGETQYF
CDR3 DNA: TGTGCCAGCAGCTTTCGGATCGTGGGAGAGACCCAGTACTTC

D gene: .
V gene: TRBV3-1
J gene: TRBJ2-1
clone size: few
CDR3 protein: CASSQGGSSYNEQFF
CDR3 DNA: TGTGCCAGCAGCCAAGGCGGCAGCTCCTACAATGAGCAGTTCTTC

D gene: .
V gene: TRBV6-2/TRBV6-3
J gene: TRBJ1-2
clone size: many
CDR3 protein: CASSYPNKGYTF
CDR3 DNA: TGTGCCAGCAGTTACCCCAATAAGGGCTACACCTTC

D gene: .
V gene: TRBV7-2
J gene: TRBJ1-5
clone size: many
CDR3 protein: CASSLVASHNQPQHF
CDR3 DNA: TGTGCCAGCAGCTTAGTTGCCAGCCACAATCAGCCCCAGCATTTT

D gene: .
V gene: TRBV28
J gene: TRBJ1-5
clone size: many
CDR3 protein: CASSFRESNQPQHF
CDR3 DNA: TGTGCCAGCAGTTTTAGGGAAAGCAATCAGCCCCAGCATTTT

D gene: .
V gene: TRBV12-3/TRBV12-4
J gene: TRBJ2-2
clone size: many
CDR3 protein: CASRPDSYTGELFF
CDR3 DNA: TGTGCCAGCAGACCCGACAGTTACACCGGGGAGCTGTTTTTT

D gene: TRBD1
V gene: TRBV5-6
J gene: TRBJ2-7
clone size: few
CDR3 protein: CASSWGTGLPSYEQYF
CDR3 DNA: TGTGCCAGCAGCTGGGGGACAGGCCTACCCTCCTACGAGCAGTACTTC

D gene: .
V gene: TRBV5-5
J gene: TRBJ2-1
clone size: many
CDR3 protein: CASSLFRREQFF
CDR3 DNA: TGTGCCAGCAGCTTGTTCAGACGGGAGCAGTTCTTC

D gene: TRBD1
V gene: TRBV20-1
J gene: TRBJ1-1
clone size: few
CDR3 protein: CSAKGQVNTEAFF
CDR3 DNA: TGCAGTGCAAAGGGACAGGTGAACACTGAAGCTTTCTTT

D gene: .
V gene: TRBV3-1
J gene: TRBJ1-2
clone size: many
CDR3 protein: CASSPFADGLKVGYGYTF
CDR3 DNA: TGTGCCAGCAGCCCCTTCGCGGACGGATTAAAAGTAGGGTATGGCTACACCTTC

D gene: TRBD2
V gene: TRBV7-9
J gene: TRBJ2-1
clone size: .
CDR3 protein: CASSYPGLAGGGSYNEQFF
CDR3 DNA: TGTGCCAGCAGCTACCCGGGACTAGCGGGGGGAGGTTCCTACAATGAGCAGTTCTTC

D gene: .
V gene: TRBV19
J gene: TRBJ1-5
clone size: .
CDR3 protein: CASRVAVENQPQHF
CDR3 DNA: TGTGCCAGTCGTGTGGCCGTGGAAAATCAGCCCCAGCATTTT

D gene: .
V gene: TRBV10-3
J gene: TRBJ2-7
clone size: many
CDR3 protein: CATSTVAYEQYF
CDR3 DNA: TGTGCCACCTCGACAGTAGCCTACGAGCAGTACTTC

D gene: .
V gene: TRBV19
J gene: TRBJ1-1
clone size: few
CDR3 protein: CASYRTHLAFF
CDR3 DNA: TGTGCCAGTTATAGGACACACCTGGCTTTCTTT

D gene: .
V gene: TRBV12-3/TRBV12-4
J gene: TRBJ2-3
clone size: few
CDR3 protein: CASGELSTDTQYF
CDR3 DNA: TGTGCCAGCGGAGAACTGAGCACAGATACGCAGTATTTT

D gene: .
V gene: TRBV10-3
J gene: TRBJ1-1
clone size: many
CDR3 protein: CAIGAGQPNTEAFF
CDR3 DNA: TGTGCCATCGGGGCGGGACAACCGAACACTGAAGCTTTCTTT

D gene: .
V gene: TRBV11-2
J gene: TRBJ2-1
clone size: many
CDR3 protein: CASSTKPILNEQFF
CDR3 DNA: TGTGCCAGCAGCACTAAACCTATACTCAATGAGCAGTTCTTC

D gene: .
V gene: TRBV7-9
J gene: TRBJ1-1
clone size: many
CDR3 protein: CASCLGSCRTEAFF
CDR3 DNA: TGTGCCAGCTGTCTGGGATCCTGTAGGACTGAAGCTTTCTTT

D gene: TRBD1
V gene: TRBV20-1
J gene: TRBJ2-5
clone size: many
CDR3 protein: CSAEHRGQETQYF
CDR3 DNA: TGCAGTGCAGAGCACAGGGGCCAAGAGACCCAGTACTTC

D gene: .
V gene: TRBV5-1
J gene: TRBJ2-2
clone size: .
CDR3 protein: CASSYNRVGGTGELFF
CDR3 DNA: TGCGCCAGCAGCTACAACAGGGTCGGTGGCACCGGGGAGCTGTTTTTT

D gene: TRBD1
V gene: TRBV5-1
J gene: TRBJ2-3
clone size: many
CDR3 protein: CASSLTGFKADTQYF
CDR3 DNA: TGCGCCAGCAGTCTGACAGGGTTTAAGGCAGATACGCAGTATTTT

D gene: .
V gene: TRBV9
J gene: TRBJ1-1
clone size: many
CDR3 protein: CASSERAALDTEAFF
CDR3 DNA: TGTGCCAGCAGCGAACGAGCGGCCTTGGACACTGAAGCTTTCTTT

D gene: .
V gene: TRBV18
J gene: TRBJ2-3
clone size: many
CDR3 protein: CASSPSTDTQYF
CDR3 DNA: TGTGCCAGCAGTCCTAGCACAGATACGCAGTATTTT

D gene: .
V gene: TRBV12-3/TRBV12-4
J gene: TRBJ1-2
clone size: many
CDR3 protein: CASSFRARLKNYGYTF
CDR3 DNA: TGTGCCAGCAGTTTTCGGGCCAGACTGAAGAACTATGGCTACACCTTC